Listed below are T cell receptor beta chains from one sample, sequenced in a study of blood T cell repertoires in COVID-19. The repertoire was sequenced with immunoSEQ multiplex PCR; TCRdb's copy has only in-frame clones and lacks some. The sample contains about 250,000 clones, approximately 90% of which appear only once. Input material: peripheral blood. These receptors were collected from a woman aged 25 to 39 with COVID-19, enrolled during active disease. CDR3s include the opening cysteine and the closing phenylalanine or tryptophan. D genes are given only for firm matches. Clone size, where shown, is once, few, many, or a class for clones that have expanded.

J gene: TRBJ2-1; V gene: TRBV3-1/TRBV3-2; D gene: TRBD2; clone size: .; CDR3 DNA: TGTGCCAGCAGCCAAGATTTAGGGACAGCGGGAGGGCCGTATGAGCAGTTCTTC; CDR3 protein: CASSQDLGTAGGPYEQFF
J gene: TRBJ2-3; V gene: TRBV11-2; D gene: .; clone size: .; CDR3 DNA: TGTGCCAGCAGCTTAGGTGCTAGCATGTCGACAGATACGCAGTATTTT; CDR3 protein: CASSLGASMSTDTQYF
J gene: TRBJ2-1; V gene: TRBV11-2; D gene: TRBD2; clone size: .; CDR3 DNA: TGTGCCAGCAGCTTAGAGATTGGGCGGGGGTCCTACAATGAGCAGTTCTTC; CDR3 protein: CASSLEIGRGSYNEQFF
J gene: TRBJ2-5; V gene: TRBV2; D gene: TRBD1; clone size: .; CDR3 DNA: TGTGCCAGCAGACAGGGGTTGGAGACCCAGTACTTC; CDR3 protein: CASRQGLETQYF
J gene: TRBJ2-2; V gene: TRBV19; D gene: .; clone size: .; CDR3 DNA: TGTGCCAGTAGGGTTTCTGGCGGAGACACCGGGGAGCTGTTTTTT; CDR3 protein: CASRVSGGDTGELFF
J gene: TRBJ1-3; V gene: TRBV5-1; D gene: .; clone size: .; CDR3 DNA: TGCGCCAGCAGCTTGTTGGGAGACGCTGGAAACACCATATATTTT; CDR3 protein: CASSLLGDAGNTIYF
J gene: TRBJ2-5; V gene: TRBV5-1; D gene: TRBD2; clone size: .; CDR3 DNA: TGCGCCAGCAGCTTGAGCGGGAGGGGAGAGACCCAGTACTTC; CDR3 protein: CASSLSGRGETQYF
J gene: TRBJ1-1; V gene: TRBV7-2; D gene: TRBD1; clone size: .; CDR3 DNA: TGTGCCAGCAGCTTAGGTCGGCAGGGGGCCACTGAAGCTTTCTTT; CDR3 protein: CASSLGRQGATEAFF
J gene: TRBJ1-5; V gene: TRBV28; D gene: TRBD1; clone size: once; CDR3 DNA: TGTGCCAGCAGTTTGGGCAGGGGGTTAATGGGCAATCAGCCCCAGCATTTT; CDR3 protein: CASSLGRGLMGNQPQHF
J gene: TRBJ2-2; V gene: TRBV4-3; D gene: .; clone size: once; CDR3 DNA: TGCGCCAGCAGCCATTTGGCTGGGGGGGCCGCCGGGGAGCTGTTTTTT; CDR3 protein: CASSHLAGGAAGELFF
J gene: TRBJ1-1; V gene: TRBV2; D gene: .; clone size: .; CDR3 DNA: TGTGCCAGCGGAATGGGGCCAGGCACGGGTGAAGCTTTCTTT; CDR3 protein: CASGMGPGTGEAFF
J gene: TRBJ2-7; V gene: TRBV29-1; D gene: .; clone size: .; CDR3 DNA: TGCAGCACCCTGGTTAGCGGCGAGCAGTACTTC; CDR3 protein: CSTLVSGEQYF
J gene: TRBJ2-1; V gene: TRBV6-2/TRBV6-3; D gene: TRBD2; clone size: .; CDR3 DNA: TGTGCCAGCAGTTACTCGGAGCAGCGGGAGTCTTATGAGCAGTTCTTC; CDR3 protein: CASSYSEQRESYEQFF
J gene: TRBJ1-2; V gene: TRBV11-2; D gene: .; clone size: .; CDR3 DNA: TGTGCCAGCAGCTTAAGGTTAGGGGGCTATGGCTACACCTTC; CDR3 protein: CASSLRLGGYGYTF
J gene: TRBJ2-7; V gene: TRBV2; D gene: .; clone size: few; CDR3 DNA: TGTGCCAGCAGGGGGTTTACTGAGGGCAATTACGAGCAGTACTTC; CDR3 protein: CASRGFTEGNYEQYF
J gene: TRBJ1-4; V gene: TRBV18; D gene: .; clone size: .; CDR3 DNA: TGTGCCAGCTCACCAAGCAGGGATGAAAAACTGTTTTTT; CDR3 protein: CASSPSRDEKLFF
J gene: TRBJ1-5; V gene: TRBV18; D gene: TRBD1; clone size: .; CDR3 DNA: TGTGCCAGCTCACTCAAAGGCCCCGGGACAGGGAGAAATAGCAATCAGCCCCAGCATTTT; CDR3 protein: CASSLKGPGTGRNSNQPQHF
J gene: TRBJ2-2; V gene: TRBV24-1; D gene: TRBD1; clone size: .; CDR3 DNA: TGTGCCACCAGTGATTCACAGGGGTATTGGTCTACCGGGGAGCTGTTTTTT; CDR3 protein: CATSDSQGYWSTGELFF
J gene: TRBJ2-1; V gene: TRBV27; D gene: TRBD1; clone size: .; CDR3 DNA: TGTGCCGCGATGAGGGACAGAAGATTCTTC; CDR3 protein: CAAMRDRRFF
J gene: TRBJ1-2; V gene: TRBV28; D gene: TRBD1; clone size: few; CDR3 DNA: TGTGCCAGCAGCCCGACAGGGAAGGGCTATGGCTACACCTTC; CDR3 protein: CASSPTGKGYGYTF
J gene: TRBJ2-2; V gene: TRBV16; D gene: TRBD1; clone size: .; CDR3 DNA: TGTGCCAGCAGCCAATCCGGGTTTAAGAGGGGGCCAACCTCGAACACCGGGGAGCTGTTTTTT; CDR3 protein: CASSQSGFKRGPTSNTGELFF
J gene: TRBJ2-5; V gene: TRBV4-3; D gene: TRBD2; clone size: .; CDR3 DNA: TGCGCCAGCAGCCAAGGACTAGCGGGAGTTACCCAAAGTTTTGGAGAGACCCAGTACTTC; CDR3 protein: CASSQGLAGVTQSFGETQYF
J gene: TRBJ1-2; V gene: TRBV7-2; D gene: .; clone size: few; CDR3 DNA: TGTGCCAGCAGCATTAGCAACAGGGACCCCAACTATGGCTACACCTTC; CDR3 protein: CASSISNRDPNYGYTF
J gene: TRBJ2-1; V gene: TRBV7-2; D gene: TRBD2; clone size: .; CDR3 DNA: TGTGCCAGCAGCCCCGGACTAGCGGATTACAATGAGCAGTTCTTC; CDR3 protein: CASSPGLADYNEQFF
J gene: TRBJ2-7; V gene: TRBV6-2/TRBV6-3; D gene: TRBD1; clone size: .; CDR3 DNA: TGTGCCAGCAGCAATGGACAGGGGTACGAGCAGTACTTC; CDR3 protein: CASSNGQGYEQYF
J gene: TRBJ1-1; V gene: TRBV18; D gene: .; clone size: .; CDR3 DNA: TGTGCCAGCTCACCACTGGCCAGGGGAGAAGCTGAAGCTTTCTTT; CDR3 protein: CASSPLARGEAEAFF
J gene: TRBJ1-2; V gene: TRBV3-1/TRBV3-2; D gene: .; clone size: .; CDR3 DNA: TGTGCCAGCAGCCCCGGCGGGTATTGGGGCTACACCTTC; CDR3 protein: CASSPGGYWGYTF
J gene: TRBJ1-6; V gene: TRBV7-2; D gene: .; clone size: once; CDR3 DNA: TGTGCCAGCAGCATTAGGATGGTAGGGGGTTCACCCCTCCACTTT; CDR3 protein: CASSIRMVGGSPLHF
J gene: TRBJ2-3; V gene: TRBV4-3; D gene: .; clone size: .; CDR3 DNA: TGCGCCAGCAGCCAAGATCCCCTGAGCGACAGTAGCACAGATACGCAGTATTTT; CDR3 protein: CASSQDPLSDSSTDTQYF
J gene: TRBJ2-7; V gene: TRBV6-2/TRBV6-3; D gene: .; clone size: .; CDR3 DNA: TGTGCCAGCAGTAGAGTCCTGGGGGACTTGGAGCAGTACTTC; CDR3 protein: CASSRVLGDLEQYF
J gene: TRBJ1-3; V gene: TRBV2; D gene: TRBD1; clone size: once; CDR3 DNA: TGTGCCAGCAGTGGGACAGGGGGGCCTGGAAACACCATATATTTT; CDR3 protein: CASSGTGGPGNTIYF
J gene: TRBJ2-3; V gene: TRBV4-3; D gene: TRBD2; clone size: .; CDR3 DNA: TGCGCCAGCAGCCAAGCATTAGCGGGGGGGCAACCAGATACGCAGTATTTT; CDR3 protein: CASSQALAGGQPDTQYF
J gene: TRBJ1-3; V gene: TRBV4-3; D gene: TRBD1; clone size: .; CDR3 DNA: TGCGCCAGCAGCCAAGGGACAGGGGCCGGAAACACCATATATTTT; CDR3 protein: CASSQGTGAGNTIYF
J gene: TRBJ2-3; V gene: TRBV7-8; D gene: .; clone size: .; CDR3 DNA: TGTGCCAGCAGCTCTCGTATAAGAGGGGATACGCAGTATTTT; CDR3 protein: CASSSRIRGDTQYF
J gene: TRBJ1-1; V gene: TRBV7-2; D gene: TRBD1; clone size: .; CDR3 DNA: TGTGCCAGCAGCTCCATGGGACAGTTGAACACTGAAGCTTTCTTT; CDR3 protein: CASSSMGQLNTEAFF
J gene: TRBJ1-2; V gene: TRBV19; D gene: .; clone size: .; CDR3 DNA: TGTGCCAGTACCCCCGCGAGGCAGACCTATGGCTACACCTTC; CDR3 protein: CASTPARQTYGYTF
J gene: TRBJ2-3; V gene: TRBV27; D gene: .; clone size: .; CDR3 DNA: TGTGCCAGCAGTTTAAGTACTAGGAGCACAGATACGCAGTATTTT; CDR3 protein: CASSLSTRSTDTQYF
J gene: TRBJ2-1; V gene: TRBV5-4; D gene: TRBD2; clone size: .; CDR3 DNA: TGTGCCAGCAGCTTGGGTGTAGCGGGAGAGAATGAGCAGTTCTTC; CDR3 protein: CASSLGVAGENEQFF
J gene: TRBJ2-5; V gene: TRBV7-2; D gene: .; clone size: .; CDR3 DNA: TGTGCCAGCAGCTTAGGAGGGAGCGGTTTAGAGACCCAGTACTTC; CDR3 protein: CASSLGGSGLETQYF
J gene: TRBJ1-2; V gene: TRBV30; D gene: TRBD1; clone size: .; CDR3 DNA: TGTGCCTGGAGTGTTCCCGGACAGGTCCCTGGCTACACCTTC; CDR3 protein: CAWSVPGQVPGYTF
J gene: TRBJ1-6; V gene: TRBV5-6; D gene: .; clone size: .; CDR3 DNA: TGTGCCAGCAGCCCGGGACTTTTCTCCTATAATTCACCCCTCCACTTT; CDR3 protein: CASSPGLFSYNSPLHF
J gene: TRBJ1-1; V gene: TRBV30; D gene: TRBD1; clone size: .; CDR3 DNA: TGTGCCTGGAGCGATCCTGCGGGACAGATCACTGAAGCTTTCTTT; CDR3 protein: CAWSDPAGQITEAFF
J gene: TRBJ1-6; V gene: TRBV7-8; D gene: TRBD1; clone size: .; CDR3 DNA: TGTGCCAGCAGCGCAGGGACAGTGGGGAATTCACCCCTCCACTTT; CDR3 protein: CASSAGTVGNSPLHF
J gene: TRBJ1-1; V gene: TRBV11-3; D gene: .; clone size: .; CDR3 DNA: TGTGCCAGCAGCTTTTCTGCGGAGGGTACTGAAGCTTTCTTT; CDR3 protein: CASSFSAEGTEAFF
J gene: TRBJ2-7; V gene: TRBV5-4; D gene: TRBD1; clone size: once; CDR3 DNA: TGTGCCAGCAGCGTAGGACCCACAGGGGTTGCCTACGAGCAGTACTTC; CDR3 protein: CASSVGPTGVAYEQYF
J gene: TRBJ1-2; V gene: TRBV19; D gene: .; clone size: .; CDR3 DNA: TGTGCCAGTAGCCCCCGAATGAACAATAACTATGGCTACACCTTC; CDR3 protein: CASSPRMNNNYGYTF
J gene: TRBJ1-4; V gene: TRBV7-2; D gene: .; clone size: .; CDR3 DNA: TGTGCCAGCAGCTCACGTTTTGGGGGCAATGAAAAACTGTTTTTT; CDR3 protein: CASSSRFGGNEKLFF